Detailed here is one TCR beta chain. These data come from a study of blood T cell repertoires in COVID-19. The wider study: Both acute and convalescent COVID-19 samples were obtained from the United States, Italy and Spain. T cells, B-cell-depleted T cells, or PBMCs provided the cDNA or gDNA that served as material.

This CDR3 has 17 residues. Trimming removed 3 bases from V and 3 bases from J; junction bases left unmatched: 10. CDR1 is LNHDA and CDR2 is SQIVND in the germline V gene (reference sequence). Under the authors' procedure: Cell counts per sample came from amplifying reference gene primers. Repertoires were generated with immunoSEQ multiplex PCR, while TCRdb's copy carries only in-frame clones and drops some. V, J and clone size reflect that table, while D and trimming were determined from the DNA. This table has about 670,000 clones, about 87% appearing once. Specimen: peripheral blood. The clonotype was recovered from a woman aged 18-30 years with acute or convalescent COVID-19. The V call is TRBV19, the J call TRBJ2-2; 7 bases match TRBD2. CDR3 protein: CASSIRRGRGDTGELFF. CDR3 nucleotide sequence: TGTGCCAGTAGTATTCGGAGAGGTCGGGGGGACACCGGGGAGCTGTTTTTT.